The source of this T cell receptor (beta chain) is a study of OX40 agonist ivuxolimab in advanced cancers. Study-level findings and limits: Among the least clonally expanded were partial responders at 0.1-3.0 mg/kg. The expanded peripheral T cells' antigen specificity was not determined.

Assay used: immunoSEQ multiplex PCR; TCRdb lists only in-frame clones, some missing. Here the sample spans roughly 27,000 clones, around 81% being singletons. Any history of autoimmune disease or systemic immunosuppression disqualified patients. With respect to this clone: Its antigen remains unknown.

This sample comprised CD4+ or CD8+ T cells sorted from blood, obtained in a trial of the OX40 agonist ivuxolimab. This TCR came from an adult with an advanced solid tumor such as melanoma, head and neck, liver or kidney cancer.

The CDR3 here is CASSQGGGDRQFSGNTIYF. The CDR3 coding sequence is TGCGCCAGCAGCCAAGGAGGGGGGGACAGGCAATTCTCTGGAAACACCATATATTTT. V and J are TRBV4-1 and TRBJ1-3; TRBD1 agrees at 8 bases. The CDR3 consists of 19 residues. The germline CDR1 and CDR2 sequences are MGHRA and YSYEKL. With 1 base clipped from V and 0 bases from J, the junction kept 11 bases outside the gene matches.